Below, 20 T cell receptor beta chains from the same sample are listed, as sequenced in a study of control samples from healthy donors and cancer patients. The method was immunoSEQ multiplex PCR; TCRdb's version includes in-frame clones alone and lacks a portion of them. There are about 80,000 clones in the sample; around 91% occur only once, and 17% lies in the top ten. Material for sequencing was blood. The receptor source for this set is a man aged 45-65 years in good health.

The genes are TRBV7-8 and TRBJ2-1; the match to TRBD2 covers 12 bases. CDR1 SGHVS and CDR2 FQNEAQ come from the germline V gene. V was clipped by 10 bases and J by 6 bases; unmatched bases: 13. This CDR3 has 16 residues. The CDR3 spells CATKPKGLAGFNEQFF. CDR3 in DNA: TGTGCCACTAAACCAAAAGGACTAGCGGGGTTCAATGAGCAGTTCTTC.

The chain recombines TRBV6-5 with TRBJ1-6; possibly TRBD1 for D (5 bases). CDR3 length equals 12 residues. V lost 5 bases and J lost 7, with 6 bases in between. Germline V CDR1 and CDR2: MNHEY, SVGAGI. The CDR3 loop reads CASSTGNSPLHF. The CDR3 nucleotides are TGTGCCAGCAGTACAGGAAATTCACCCCTCCACTTT.

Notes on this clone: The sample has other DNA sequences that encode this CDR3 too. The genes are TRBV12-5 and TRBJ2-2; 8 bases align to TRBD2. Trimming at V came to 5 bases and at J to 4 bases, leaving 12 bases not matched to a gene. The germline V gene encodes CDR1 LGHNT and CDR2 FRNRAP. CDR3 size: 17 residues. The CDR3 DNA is TGTGCTAGTGGTCCATCGGCCGGGGGGGGGTCCACCGGGGAGCTGTTTTTT. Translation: CASGPSAGGGSTGELFF.

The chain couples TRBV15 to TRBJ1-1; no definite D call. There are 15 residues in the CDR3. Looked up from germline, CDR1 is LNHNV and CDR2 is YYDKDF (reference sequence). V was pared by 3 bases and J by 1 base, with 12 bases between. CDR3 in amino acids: CATSSRTGRNTEAFF. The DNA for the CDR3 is TGTGCCACCAGCAGTAGGACGGGAAGGAACACTGAAGCTTTCTTT.

For the CDR3, the DNA is TGCGCCAGCAGCTTCGAGTCGACAGGACCAAACACTGAAGCTTTCTTT. Translated, it gives CASSFESTGPNTEAFF. The chain carries TRBV5-1 and TRBJ1-1; TRBD1 might be the D (6 bases). Trimming left V 2 bases short and J 2 bases short, with 16 bases between. The CDR3 is made up of 16 amino acids. CDR1 is SGHRS and CDR2 is YFSETQ in the germline V gene.

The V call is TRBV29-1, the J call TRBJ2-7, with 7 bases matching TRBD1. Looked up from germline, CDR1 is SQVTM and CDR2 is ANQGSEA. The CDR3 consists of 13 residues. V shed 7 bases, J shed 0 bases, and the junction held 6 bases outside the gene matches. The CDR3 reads CSAGTVSSYEQYF. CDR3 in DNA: TGCAGCGCTGGGACAGTGAGCTCCTACGAGCAGTACTTC.

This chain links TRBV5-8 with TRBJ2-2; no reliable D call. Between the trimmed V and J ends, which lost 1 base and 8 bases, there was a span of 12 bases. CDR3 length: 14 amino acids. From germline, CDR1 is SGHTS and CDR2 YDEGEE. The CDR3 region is CASSLLWVQGELFF. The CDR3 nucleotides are TGTGCCAGCAGCTTGCTATGGGTCCAGGGGGAGCTGTTTTTT.

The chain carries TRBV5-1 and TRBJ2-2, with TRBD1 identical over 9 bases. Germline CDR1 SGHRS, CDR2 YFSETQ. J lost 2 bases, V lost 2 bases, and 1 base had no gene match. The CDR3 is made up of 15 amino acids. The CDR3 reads CASSLQGANTGELFF. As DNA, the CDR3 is TGCGCCAGCAGCTTACAGGGGGCAAACACCGGGGAGCTGTTTTTT.

The CDR3 is CASSLGTPGANVLTF. CDR3 DNA: TGCGCCAGCAGCTTGGGAACCCCTGGGGCCAACGTCCTGACTTTC. The chain uses TRBV5-1 and TRBJ2-6; D not certain. The CDR3 runs to 15 residues. Deletions cut 0 bases from V and 2 bases from J, with 6 bases between. Germline CDR1 and CDR2: SGHRS and YFSETQ.

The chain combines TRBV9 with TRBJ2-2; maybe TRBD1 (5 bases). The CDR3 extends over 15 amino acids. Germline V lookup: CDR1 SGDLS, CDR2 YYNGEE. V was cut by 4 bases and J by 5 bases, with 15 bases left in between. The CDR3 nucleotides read TGTGCCAGCAGCTTAAGGGGTCAGGAGACCGGGGAGCTGTTTTTT. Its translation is CASSLRGQETGELFF.

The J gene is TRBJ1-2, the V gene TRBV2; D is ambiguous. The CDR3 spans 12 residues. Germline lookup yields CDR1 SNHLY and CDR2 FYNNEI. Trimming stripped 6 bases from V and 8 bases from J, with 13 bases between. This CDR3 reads CASRNELGGYTF. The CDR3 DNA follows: TGTGCCAGCAGGAATGAGTTGGGGGGCTACACCTTC.

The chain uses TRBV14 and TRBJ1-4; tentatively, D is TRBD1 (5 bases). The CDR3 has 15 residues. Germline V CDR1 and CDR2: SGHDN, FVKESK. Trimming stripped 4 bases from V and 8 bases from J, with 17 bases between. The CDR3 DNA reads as TGTGCCAGCAGCCCGGGGGTGTATGACGGAGAAAAACTGTTTTTT. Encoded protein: CASSPGVYDGEKLFF.

The CDR3 loop is CASSLYRASPLHF. In DNA form, the CDR3 reads TGTGCCAGCAGCCTATACAGGGCTTCACCCCTCCACTTT. The chain uses TRBV14 and TRBJ1-6, with TRBD1 as a possible D gene (6 bases). Trimming shortened V by 4 bases and J by 9 bases, and 10 bases separated the two germline ends. The CDR3 totals 13 residues. Germline assignment: CDR1 SGHDN and CDR2 FVKESK.

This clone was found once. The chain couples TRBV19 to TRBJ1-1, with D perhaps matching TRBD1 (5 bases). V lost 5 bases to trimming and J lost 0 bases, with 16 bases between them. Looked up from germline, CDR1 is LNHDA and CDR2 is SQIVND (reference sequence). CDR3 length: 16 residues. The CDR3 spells CASSAPRGGMNTEAFF. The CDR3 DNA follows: TGTGCCAGTAGTGCCCCTCGTGGGGGTATGAACACTGAAGCTTTCTTT.

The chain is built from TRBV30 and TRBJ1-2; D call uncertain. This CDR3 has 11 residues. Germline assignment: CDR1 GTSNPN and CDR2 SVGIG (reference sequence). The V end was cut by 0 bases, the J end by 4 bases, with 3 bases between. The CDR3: CAWSVPYGYTF. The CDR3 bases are TGTGCCTGGAGTGTACCCTATGGCTACACCTTC. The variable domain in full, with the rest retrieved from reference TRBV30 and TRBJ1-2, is SQTIHQWPATLVQPVGSPLSLECTVEGTSNPNLYWYRQAAGRGLQLLFYSVGIGQISSEVPQNLSASRPQDRQFILSSKKLLLSDSGFYLCAWSVPYGYTFGSGTRLTVV.

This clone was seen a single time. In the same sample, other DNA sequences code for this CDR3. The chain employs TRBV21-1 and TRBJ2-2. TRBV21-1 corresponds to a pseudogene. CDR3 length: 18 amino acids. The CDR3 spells CASSKCWGRGMGSGELFF. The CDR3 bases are TGTGCCAGCAGCAAGTGTTGGGGAAGAGGTATGGGGTCCGGGGAGCTGTTTTTT.

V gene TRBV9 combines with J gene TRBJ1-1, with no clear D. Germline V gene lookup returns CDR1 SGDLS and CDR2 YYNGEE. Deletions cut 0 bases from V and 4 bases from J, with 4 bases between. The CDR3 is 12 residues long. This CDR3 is CASSVVGTEAFF. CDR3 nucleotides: TGTGCCAGCAGCGTAGTGGGCACTGAAGCTTTCTTT. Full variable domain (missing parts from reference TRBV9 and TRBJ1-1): DSGVTQTPKHLITATGQRVTLRCSPRSGDLSVYWYQQSLDQGLQFLIQYYNGEERAKGNILERFSAQQFPDLHSELNLSSLELGDSALYFCASSVVGTEAFFGQGTRLTVV.

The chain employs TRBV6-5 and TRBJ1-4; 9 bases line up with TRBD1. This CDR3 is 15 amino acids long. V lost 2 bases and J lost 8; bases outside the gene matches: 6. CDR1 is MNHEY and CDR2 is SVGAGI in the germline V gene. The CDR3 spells CASSYIGQGNEKLFF. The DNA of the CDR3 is TGTGCCAGCAGTTACATCGGACAGGGGAACGAAAAACTGTTTTTT.

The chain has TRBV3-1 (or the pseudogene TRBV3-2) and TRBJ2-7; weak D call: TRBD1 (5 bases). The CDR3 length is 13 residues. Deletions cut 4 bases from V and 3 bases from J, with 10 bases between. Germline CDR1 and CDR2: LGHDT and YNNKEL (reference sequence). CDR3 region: CASSLGENYEQYF. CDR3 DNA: TGTGCCAGCAGCCTAGGGGAAAACTACGAGCAGTACTTC.

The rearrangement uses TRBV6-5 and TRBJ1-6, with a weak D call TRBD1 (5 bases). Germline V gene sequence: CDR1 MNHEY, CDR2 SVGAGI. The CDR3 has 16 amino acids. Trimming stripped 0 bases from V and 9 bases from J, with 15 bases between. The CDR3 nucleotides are TGTGCCAGCAGTTACTCGATGTCCAGGGCTCTTTCACCCCTCCACTTT. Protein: CASSYSMSRALSPLHF.